This T cell receptor beta chain was identified in a study of T cell changes during pregnancy in multiple sclerosis. The repertoire was sequenced with immunoSEQ multiplex PCR; TCRdb's copy has only in-frame clones and lacks some. This table holds some 70,000 clones, 90% to 95% found once. The CDR3 extends over 16 amino acids. The V gene's germline CDR1 is SGHDT and CDR2 YYEEEE. V was pared by 0 bases and J by 5 bases, with 12 bases between. This sequence originates from a female donor with multiple sclerosis, enrolled in a pregnancy study. The J gene is TRBJ1-6, the V gene TRBV5-6, with D uncertain. The material was CD8+ T cells from peripheral blood mononuclear cells, obtained before pregnancy. CDR3 in amino acids: CASSLERQRDNSPLHF. CDR3 sequence (DNA): TGTGCCAGCAGCTTGGAACGGCAGAGGGATAATTCACCCCTCCACTTT. The full variable domain, rest sourced from reference TRBV5-6 and TRBJ1-6, is DAGVTQSPTHLIKTRGQQVTLRCSPKSGHDTVSWYQQALGQGPQFIFQYYEEEERQRGNFPDRFSGHQFPNYSSELNVNALLLGDSALYLCASSLERQRDNSPLHFGNGTRLTVT.